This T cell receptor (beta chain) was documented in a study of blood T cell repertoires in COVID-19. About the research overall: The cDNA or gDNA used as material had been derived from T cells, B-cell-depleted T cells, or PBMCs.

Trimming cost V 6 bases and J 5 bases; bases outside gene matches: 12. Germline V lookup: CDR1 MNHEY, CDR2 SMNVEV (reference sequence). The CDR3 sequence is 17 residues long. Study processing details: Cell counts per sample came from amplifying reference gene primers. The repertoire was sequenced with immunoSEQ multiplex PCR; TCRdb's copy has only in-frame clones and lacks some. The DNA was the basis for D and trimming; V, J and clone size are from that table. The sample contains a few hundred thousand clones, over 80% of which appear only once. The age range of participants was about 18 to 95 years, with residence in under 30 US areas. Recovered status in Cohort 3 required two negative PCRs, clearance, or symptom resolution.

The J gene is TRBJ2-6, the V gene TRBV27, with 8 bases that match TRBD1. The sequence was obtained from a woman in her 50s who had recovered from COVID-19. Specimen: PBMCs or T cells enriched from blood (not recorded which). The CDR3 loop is CASSSGQGAGRANVLTF. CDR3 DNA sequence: TGTGCCAGCAGCTCAGGACAGGGCGCTGGACGGGCCAACGTCCTGACTTTC. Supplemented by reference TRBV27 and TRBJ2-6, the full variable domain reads EAQVTQNPRYLITVTGKKLTVTCSQNMNHEYMSWYRQDPGLGLRQIYYSMNVEVTDKGDVPEGYKVSRKEKRNFPLILESPSPNQTSLYFCASSSGQGAGRANVLTFGAGSRLTVL.